Listed below are T cell receptor beta chains from one sample, sequenced in a study of blood T cell repertoires in COVID-19. TCRdb's table, derived via immunoSEQ multiplex PCR, lists solely in-frame clones and lacks some. The sample contains 120,000 to 150,000 clones, 75% to 85% of which appear only once. The material sequenced was peripheral blood. The receptors were sampled from a woman over 75 with acute or convalescent COVID-19. CDR3s include the opening cysteine and the closing phenylalanine or tryptophan.

V gene	J gene	CDR3 protein
TRBV28	TRBJ1-1	CASSFLRGNTEAFF
TRBV5-8	TRBJ1-1	CASSLVTFGAFF
TRBV5-1	TRBJ1-2	CASSSNRGTGGFGYTF
TRBV7-2	TRBJ2-3	CASTPGASPTDTQYF
TRBV7-6	TRBJ2-7	CASSRVAGTAYEQYF
TRBV9	TRBJ1-6	CASSEIPQDSPLHF
TRBV13	TRBJ2-7	CASSDNSGTGGYEQYF
TRBV10-3	TRBJ2-5	CAIRDPTGEGETQYF
TRBV18	TRBJ1-2	CASSRPRLRGLTGGEDSNYGYTF
TRBV21-1	TRBJ1-6	CASSKELTGNSPLHF
TRBV18	TRBJ1-2	CASSRGEIYGYTF